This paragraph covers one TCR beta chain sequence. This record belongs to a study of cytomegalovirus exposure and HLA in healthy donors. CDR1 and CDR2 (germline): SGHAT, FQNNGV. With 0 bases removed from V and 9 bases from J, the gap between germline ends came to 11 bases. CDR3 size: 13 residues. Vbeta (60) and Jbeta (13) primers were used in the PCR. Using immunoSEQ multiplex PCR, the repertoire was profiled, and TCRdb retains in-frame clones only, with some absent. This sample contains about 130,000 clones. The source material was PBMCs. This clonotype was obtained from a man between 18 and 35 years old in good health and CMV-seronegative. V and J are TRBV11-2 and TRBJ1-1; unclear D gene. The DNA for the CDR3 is TGTGCCAGCAGCTTAGATTTGACTCTTAAAGCTTTCTTT. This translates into CASSLDLTLKAFF.